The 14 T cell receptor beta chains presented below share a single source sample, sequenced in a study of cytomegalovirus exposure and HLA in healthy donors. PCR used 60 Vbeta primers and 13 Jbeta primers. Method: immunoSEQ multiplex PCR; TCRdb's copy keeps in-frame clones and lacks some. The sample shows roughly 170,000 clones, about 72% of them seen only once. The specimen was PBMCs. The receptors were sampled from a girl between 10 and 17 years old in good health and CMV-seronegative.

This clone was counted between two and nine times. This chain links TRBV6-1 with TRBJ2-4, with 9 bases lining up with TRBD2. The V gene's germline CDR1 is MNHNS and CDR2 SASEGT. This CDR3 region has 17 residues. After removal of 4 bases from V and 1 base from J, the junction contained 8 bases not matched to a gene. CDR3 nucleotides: TGTGCCAGCAGTGCCTCTAGCGGGGCCTCGGCCAAAAACATTCAGTACTTC. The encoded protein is CASSASSGASAKNIQYF.

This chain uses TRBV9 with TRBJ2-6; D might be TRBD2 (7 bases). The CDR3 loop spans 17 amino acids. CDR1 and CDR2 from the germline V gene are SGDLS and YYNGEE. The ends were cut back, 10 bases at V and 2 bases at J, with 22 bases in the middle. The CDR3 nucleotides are TGTGCCTGCGGGGCCGCGGGGGCGTCGCCTGGGGCCAACGTCCTGACTTTC. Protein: CACGAAGASPGANVLTF.

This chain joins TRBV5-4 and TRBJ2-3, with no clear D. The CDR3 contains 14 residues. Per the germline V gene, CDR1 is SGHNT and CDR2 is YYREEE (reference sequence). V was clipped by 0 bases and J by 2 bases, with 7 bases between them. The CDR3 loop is CASSLVRDTDTQYF. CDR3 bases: TGTGCCAGCAGCTTGGTACGCGACACAGATACGCAGTATTTT.

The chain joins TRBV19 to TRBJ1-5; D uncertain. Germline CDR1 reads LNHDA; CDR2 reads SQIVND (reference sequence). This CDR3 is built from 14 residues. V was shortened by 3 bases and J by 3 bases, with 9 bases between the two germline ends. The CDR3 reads CASSISRDNQPQHF. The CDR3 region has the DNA TGTGCCAGTAGTATTAGCCGGGACAATCAGCCCCAGCATTTT.

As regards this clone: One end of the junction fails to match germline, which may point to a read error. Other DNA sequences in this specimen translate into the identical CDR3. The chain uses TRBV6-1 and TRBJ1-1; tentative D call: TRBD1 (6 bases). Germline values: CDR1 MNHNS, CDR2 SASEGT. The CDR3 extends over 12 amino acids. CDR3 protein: CASRAGVTEAFF. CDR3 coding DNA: TGTGCCAGCAGGGCAGGGGTTACTGAGGCTTTCTTT.

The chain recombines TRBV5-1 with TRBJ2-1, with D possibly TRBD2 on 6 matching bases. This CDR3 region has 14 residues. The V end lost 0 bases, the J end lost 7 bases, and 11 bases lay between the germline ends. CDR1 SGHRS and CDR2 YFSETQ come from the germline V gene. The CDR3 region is CASSLVGGNNEQFF. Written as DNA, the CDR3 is TGCGCCAGCAGCTTGGTTGGAGGGAATAATGAGCAGTTCTTC.

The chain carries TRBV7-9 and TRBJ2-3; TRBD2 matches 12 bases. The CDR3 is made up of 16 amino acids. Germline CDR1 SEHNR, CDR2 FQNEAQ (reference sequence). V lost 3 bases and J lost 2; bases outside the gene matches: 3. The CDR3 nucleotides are TGTGCCAGCAGCTTGACTAGCGGGGGATCCACAGATACGCAGTATTTT. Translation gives CASSLTSGGSTDTQYF. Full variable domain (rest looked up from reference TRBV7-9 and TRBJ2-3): DTGVSQNPRHKITKRGQNVTFRCDPISEHNRLYWYRQTLGQGPEFLTYFQNEAQLEKSRLLSDRFSAERPKGSFSTLEIQRTEQGDSAMYLCASSLTSGGSTDTQYFGPGTRLTVL.

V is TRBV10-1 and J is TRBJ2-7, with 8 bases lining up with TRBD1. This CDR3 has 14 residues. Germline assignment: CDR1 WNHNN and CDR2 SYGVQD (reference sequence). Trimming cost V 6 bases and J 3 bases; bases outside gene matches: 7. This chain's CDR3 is CASSGTGQRYEQYF. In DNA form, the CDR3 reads TGCGCCAGCAGCGGGACAGGTCAGCGCTACGAGCAGTACTTC.

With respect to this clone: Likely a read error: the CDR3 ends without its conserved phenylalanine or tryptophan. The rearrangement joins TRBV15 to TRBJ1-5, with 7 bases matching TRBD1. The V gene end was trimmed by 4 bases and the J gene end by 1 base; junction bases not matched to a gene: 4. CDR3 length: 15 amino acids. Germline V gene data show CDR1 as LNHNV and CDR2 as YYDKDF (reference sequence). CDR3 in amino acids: CATSTPGQSNQPQHL. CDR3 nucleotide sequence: TGTGCCACCAGCACCCCGGGACAGAGCAATCAGCCCCAGCATCTT.

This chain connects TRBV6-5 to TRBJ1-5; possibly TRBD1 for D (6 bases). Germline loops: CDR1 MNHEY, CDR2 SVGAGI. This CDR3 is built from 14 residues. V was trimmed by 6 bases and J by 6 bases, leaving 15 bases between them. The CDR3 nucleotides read TGTGCCAGCAGGCGGGGGTTAGGGGGTCAGCCCCAGCATTTT. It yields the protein CASRRGLGGQPQHF.

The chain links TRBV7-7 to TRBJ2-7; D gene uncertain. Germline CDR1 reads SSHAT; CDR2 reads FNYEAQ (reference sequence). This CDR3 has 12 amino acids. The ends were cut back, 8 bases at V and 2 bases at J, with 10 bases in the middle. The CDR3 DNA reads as TGTGCCAGCGAAAACGCTACCTACGAGCAGTACTTC. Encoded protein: CASENATYEQYF.

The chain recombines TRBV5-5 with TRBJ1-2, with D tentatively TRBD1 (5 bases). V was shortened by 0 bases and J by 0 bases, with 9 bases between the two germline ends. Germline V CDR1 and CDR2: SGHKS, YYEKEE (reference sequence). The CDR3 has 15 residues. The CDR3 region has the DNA TGTGCCAGCAGCTTGGACCCAGGGACTAACTATGGCTACACCTTC. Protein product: CASSLDPGTNYGYTF.

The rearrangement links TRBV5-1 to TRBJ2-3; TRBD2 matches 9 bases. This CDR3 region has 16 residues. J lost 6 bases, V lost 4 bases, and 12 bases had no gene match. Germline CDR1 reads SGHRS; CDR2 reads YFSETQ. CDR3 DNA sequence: TGCGCCAGCAGCCAAAGCGGGGGGACGAAGGTGGATACGCAGTATTTT. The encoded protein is CASSQSGGTKVDTQYF. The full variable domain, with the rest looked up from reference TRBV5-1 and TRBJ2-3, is KAGVTQTPRYLIKTRGQQVTLSCSPISGHRSVSWYQQTPGQGLQFLFEYFSETQRNKGNFPGRFSGRQFSNSRSEMNVSTLELGDSALYLCASSQSGGTKVDTQYFGPGTRLTVL.

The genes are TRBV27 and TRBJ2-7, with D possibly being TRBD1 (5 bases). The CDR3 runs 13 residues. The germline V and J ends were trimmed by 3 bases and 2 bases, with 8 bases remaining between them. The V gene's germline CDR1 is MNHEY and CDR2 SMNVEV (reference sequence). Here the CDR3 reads CASSFSRAYEQYF. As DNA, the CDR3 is TGTGCCAGCAGTTTTAGCAGGGCCTACGAGCAGTACTTC.